Listed below are T cell receptor beta chains from one sample, sequenced in a study of T cell responses to AZD1222 COVID-19 vaccine. Profiled with immunoSEQ multiplex PCR; TCRdb holds only in-frame clones, not every one. Altogether some 80,000 clones are present, approximately 90% being singletons, with the ten largest covering 5% to 6%. Sequenced here: peripheral blood, sampled on day 0 of AZD1222 vaccination. The receptors come from an adult in good health. Each CDR3 is given with its conserved first and last residue. Fields, in order: D gene, J gene, clone size, V gene, CDR3 DNA, CDR3 protein. A D gene is named only where the DNA matches it firmly. Clone sizes are given selectively: once, few, many, or a class where the clone is expanded.

D: TRBD1
J: TRBJ1-1
size: -
V: TRBV5-1
DNA: TGCGCCAGCAGCGAGTCGGGACAGGGACACACTGAAGCTTTCTTT
CDR3: CASSESGQGHTEAFF

D: TRBD2
J: TRBJ2-7
size: -
V: TRBV6-2/TRBV6-3
DNA: TGTGCCAGCAGTGACCGGACTAGCGCGCAAAGCTCCTACGAGCAGTACTTC
CDR3: CASSDRTSAQSSYEQYF

D: -
J: TRBJ1-3
size: -
V: TRBV5-1
DNA: TGCGCCAGCAGCCGTCAAACAGGGTCTGGAAACACCATATATTTT
CDR3: CASSRQTGSGNTIYF

D: TRBD1
J: TRBJ1-1
size: -
V: TRBV4-1
DNA: TGCGCCAGCAGGCATGGCCGCCGACAGGGTCGGGACACTGAAGCTTTCTTT
CDR3: CASRHGRRQGRDTEAFF

D: -
J: TRBJ2-2
size: -
V: TRBV6-5
DNA: TGTGCCAGCAGTTACTATGAAACCACCGGGGAGCTGTTTTTT
CDR3: CASSYYETTGELFF

D: -
J: TRBJ2-1
size: -
V: TRBV11-3
DNA: TGTGCCAGCAGCTTCAAACCAGGGCCCCCCTACAATGAGCAGTTCTTC
CDR3: CASSFKPGPPYNEQFF

D: -
J: TRBJ2-1
size: once
V: TRBV29-1
DNA: TGCAGCGTTGGGTGGGACAATGAGCAGTTCTTC
CDR3: CSVGWDNEQFF

D: -
J: TRBJ1-5
size: -
V: TRBV29-1
DNA: TGCAGCGTTGGAATGGGGGCAGGTGGCAATCAGCCCCAGCATTTT
CDR3: CSVGMGAGGNQPQHF

D: -
J: TRBJ2-3
size: -
V: TRBV9
DNA: TGTGCCAGCAGCGTAAGCACAGATACGCAGTATTTT
CDR3: CASSVSTDTQYF

D: -
J: TRBJ1-3
size: -
V: TRBV20-1
DNA: TGCAGTGCTGGTCCTGGAAACACCATATATTTT
CDR3: CSAGPGNTIYF

D: TRBD1
J: TRBJ1-1
size: -
V: TRBV27
DNA: TGTGCCAGCAGTATCCGCGGGGACAGGGGGATGAACACTGAAGCTTTCTTT
CDR3: CASSIRGDRGMNTEAFF

D: -
J: TRBJ1-6
size: -
V: TRBV2
DNA: TGTGCCAGCAGTGAGAGGTTTTCACCCCTCCACTTT
CDR3: CASSERFSPLHF

D: -
J: TRBJ1-1
size: -
V: TRBV5-1
DNA: TGCGCCAGCAGCTTGGTCCCGCAGGCAAACACTGAAGCTTTCTTT
CDR3: CASSLVPQANTEAFF

D: -
J: TRBJ2-5
size: -
V: TRBV6-5
DNA: TGTGCCAGCAGGATACAGGGTAGGGAGACCCAGTACTTC
CDR3: CASRIQGRETQYF

D: TRBD1
J: TRBJ1-1
size: -
V: TRBV11-1
DNA: TGTGCCAGCAGCTTAGGGACAGGGCTTTTCACTGAAGCTTTCTTT
CDR3: CASSLGTGLFTEAFF

D: TRBD1
J: TRBJ1-6
size: once
V: TRBV14
DNA: TGTGCCAGCAGCCAAGCCGACAGGGGGTGGAATTCACCCCTCCACTTT
CDR3: CASSQADRGWNSPLHF

D: TRBD2
J: TRBJ2-2
size: -
V: TRBV7-9
DNA: TGTGCCACCAGGGAGGGCTACACATCCACCGGGGAGCTGTTTTTT
CDR3: CATREGYTSTGELFF

D: -
J: TRBJ1-5
size: -
V: TRBV2
DNA: TGTGCCAGCAGTGGTTCAGGGTGGAGAGATCAGCCCCAGCATTTT
CDR3: CASSGSGWRDQPQHF

D: -
J: TRBJ1-2
size: -
V: TRBV30
DNA: TGTGCCTGGAGAGCCGGAGGTGGCTATGGCTACACCTTC
CDR3: CAWRAGGGYGYTF

D: -
J: TRBJ1-1
size: -
V: TRBV30
DNA: TGTGCCTGGAGTGAAGGGCGGTTACTTGAAGCTTTCTTT
CDR3: CAWSEGRLLEAFF

D: -
J: TRBJ2-6
size: -
V: TRBV19
DNA: TGTGCCAGTAGGATGACTGGGGCCAACGTCCTGACTTTC
CDR3: CASRMTGANVLTF

D: -
J: TRBJ2-5
size: -
V: TRBV5-1
DNA: TGCGCCAGCAGCCAGGGGGGGAGTTACCAAGAGACCCAGTACTTC
CDR3: CASSQGGSYQETQYF

D: TRBD2
J: TRBJ2-1
size: -
V: TRBV11-2
DNA: TGTGCCAGCAGCTTGAGCGGGGGGACTAGGAACAATGAGCAGTTCTTC
CDR3: CASSLSGGTRNNEQFF

D: -
J: TRBJ1-3
size: -
V: TRBV28
DNA: TGTGCCAGCACCCCGGGGGGCTCTGGAAACACCATATATTTT
CDR3: CASTPGGSGNTIYF

D: -
J: TRBJ1-2
size: -
V: TRBV4-3
DNA: TGCGCCAGCAGCCAAGATCAAACAGGGCCCTATGGCTACACCTTC
CDR3: CASSQDQTGPYGYTF

D: -
J: TRBJ1-5
size: -
V: TRBV19
DNA: TGTGCCAGTAATTGGGGGTTTCGGGGAAATCAGCCCCAGCATTTT
CDR3: CASNWGFRGNQPQHF

D: TRBD2
J: TRBJ2-1
size: few
V: TRBV12-5
DNA: TGTGCTAGTGGCGGGACTAGCGCCGTAACCCGGCAGTTCTTC
CDR3: CASGGTSAVTRQFF

D: TRBD2
J: TRBJ2-1
size: -
V: TRBV3-1/TRBV3-2
DNA: TGTGCCAGCAGCCAAGATCGGGGAGCGGGGGGGCTCAACAATGAGCAGTTCTTC
CDR3: CASSQDRGAGGLNNEQFF

D: -
J: TRBJ1-2
size: -
V: TRBV4-1
DNA: TGCGCCAGCAGCCAACTTCAAGTATACGGCTACACCTTC
CDR3: CASSQLQVYGYTF

D: -
J: TRBJ1-1
size: -
V: TRBV14
DNA: TGTGCCAGCAGCCAAGACAGGCTTTCAGCTTTCTTT
CDR3: CASSQDRLSAFF

D: -
J: TRBJ2-7
size: -
V: TRBV4-3
DNA: TGCGCCAGCAGCCAAGACGGGAATCCCTACGAGCAGTACTTC
CDR3: CASSQDGNPYEQYF

D: -
J: TRBJ1-6
size: -
V: TRBV5-4
DNA: TGTGCCAGCAGCTTGGTATCGGGGACACCTAGCTCCTATAATTCACCCCTCCACTTT
CDR3: CASSLVSGTPSSYNSPLHF

D: TRBD1
J: TRBJ2-5
size: once
V: TRBV5-1
DNA: TGCGCCAGCAGCGGGACAGTGACCCTCAACACAGGAGAGACCCAGTACTTC
CDR3: CASSGTVTLNTGETQYF

D: -
J: TRBJ2-7
size: -
V: TRBV6-5
DNA: TGTGCCAGCAGGGGCGTACAGCCAGGCTCCTACGAGCAGTACTTC
CDR3: CASRGVQPGSYEQYF

D: TRBD1
J: TRBJ1-3
size: -
V: TRBV7-6
DNA: TGTGCCAGCAGCTTAACAGGGGGCCCTTTCTCTGGAAACACCATATATTTT
CDR3: CASSLTGGPFSGNTIYF

D: -
J: TRBJ2-2
size: -
V: TRBV4-1
DNA: TGCGCCAGCAGCCAAGCCGGCCTTACGGGGGAGCTGTTTTTT
CDR3: CASSQAGLTGELFF

D: -
J: TRBJ2-1
size: -
V: TRBV28
DNA: TGTGCCAGCAGTTTCCTCGGGAATGAGCAGTTCTTC
CDR3: CASSFLGNEQFF

D: -
J: TRBJ1-1
size: -
V: TRBV18
DNA: TGTGCCAGCTCACCACCCCCAAGGACCTATTACACTGAAGCTTTCTTT
CDR3: CASSPPPRTYYTEAFF

D: TRBD1
J: TRBJ1-6
size: -
V: TRBV14
DNA: TGTGCCAGCAGCCGAACAGGGGCAAATAATTCACCCCTCCACTTT
CDR3: CASSRTGANNSPLHF

D: TRBD2
J: TRBJ2-4
size: -
V: TRBV7-6
DNA: TGTGCCAGCAGCGTCCGAGCCGGGGGGGACAAAAACATTCAGTACTTC
CDR3: CASSVRAGGDKNIQYF

D: TRBD2
J: TRBJ2-1
size: -
V: TRBV5-4
DNA: TGTGCCAGCAGCTTGAAAGCCAGTCTAGCGGGGACCACGCGCCAGTTCTTC
CDR3: CASSLKASLAGTTRQFF

D: -
J: TRBJ2-2
size: -
V: TRBV7-9
DNA: TGTGCCAGCAGCTTAGCCGGGACCGGGGAGCTGTTTTTT
CDR3: CASSLAGTGELFF

D: -
J: TRBJ1-1
size: -
V: TRBV7-9
DNA: TGTGCCAGCAGCTTAAGTCAGGGGCTCGGTGAAGCTTTCTTT
CDR3: CASSLSQGLGEAFF

D: -
J: TRBJ2-7
size: -
V: TRBV5-1
DNA: TGCGCCAGCAGCTTGGATCTAGGCAGCGCCTACGAGCAGTACTTC
CDR3: CASSLDLGSAYEQYF

D: -
J: TRBJ1-6
size: once
V: TRBV13
DNA: TGTGCCACCAAGGAACAAGGGAAATGGGGACATTCACCCCTCCACTTT
CDR3: CATKEQGKWGHSPLHF

D: -
J: TRBJ1-2
size: once
V: TRBV5-6
DNA: TGTGCCAGCAGCCCCCTTACGGGGGTAAGCTATGGCTACACCTTC
CDR3: CASSPLTGVSYGYTF

D: -
J: TRBJ2-1
size: once
V: TRBV12-3/TRBV12-4
DNA: TGTGCCAGCAGTCGGGGTGGAAATGAGCAGTTCTTC
CDR3: CASSRGGNEQFF

D: -
J: TRBJ2-3
size: -
V: TRBV7-3
DNA: TGTGCCAGCAGCTTACAATCGGGGGTGGCAGATACGCAGTATTTT
CDR3: CASSLQSGVADTQYF

D: TRBD1
J: TRBJ1-6
size: -
V: TRBV3-1/TRBV3-2
DNA: TGTGCCAGCAGCCGATATACAGGGGTTCGTAATTCACCCCTCCACTTT
CDR3: CASSRYTGVRNSPLHF

D: -
J: TRBJ2-1
size: -
V: TRBV7-2
DNA: TGTGCCAGCAGCCGCCCCGGGGTAGGTTATTCCTACAATGAGCAGTTCTTC
CDR3: CASSRPGVGYSYNEQFF

D: -
J: TRBJ1-1
size: once
V: TRBV7-2
DNA: TGTGCCAGCAGCTTTGGACGGGGAACCACTGAAGCTTTCTTT
CDR3: CASSFGRGTTEAFF